This TCR beta chain was captured in a study of cytomegalovirus exposure and HLA in healthy donors. The table lists this clone with a few counts. Its antigen is as yet unknown. Study-level findings and limits: Highly shared sequence variants in one cluster were likely a sequencing artifact.

Trimming removed 4 bases from V and 4 bases from J; junction bases left unmatched: 7. This CDR3 has 16 residues. Germline CDR1 SGHDT, CDR2 YYEEEE. A multiplex PCR was run with 60 Vbeta primers and 13 Jbeta primers. In the source study's methods: In a later analysis, the count reached about 75 million unique TCR beta chains, with around 10 million shared. The assay was immunoSEQ multiplex PCR, and TCRdb's table has in-frame clones only and misses some. V and J calls and clone size are as listed in that table; D and trimming were resolved from the DNA. The table shows about 170,000 clones, with around 74% occurring only once.

The source material was PBMCs. The V call is TRBV5-6, the J call TRBJ2-1; 11 nucleotides agree with TRBD2. This TCR was sampled from a female donor in good health and CMV-seronegative. The CDR3 reads CASSPLAGGPYNEQFF. CDR3 nucleotides: TGTGCCAGCAGCCCGTTAGCGGGAGGGCCGTACAATGAGCAGTTCTTC.